The 24 T cell receptor beta chains below all came from one sample that was sequenced in a study of OX40 agonist ivuxolimab in advanced cancers. Assay used: immunoSEQ multiplex PCR; TCRdb lists only in-frame clones, some missing. The sample comprises some 82,000 clones, approximately 95% of which are singletons, and roughly 9.6% rests with the top ten. The starting material was CD4+ or CD8+ T cells sorted from blood, obtained in a trial of the OX40 agonist ivuxolimab. The receptors here all came from an adult with an advanced solid tumor such as melanoma, head and neck, liver or kidney cancer.

The CDR3 DNA reads TGTGCCAGCAGCTCGGATGGGACTAGCGGGAGGGCCGGCGAGCAGTACTTC. This sequence encodes CASSSDGTSGRAGEQYF. This chain uses TRBV13 with TRBJ2-7, with 16 bases matching TRBD2. CDR1 PRHDT and CDR2 FYEKMQ come from the germline V gene (reference sequence). With 4 bases clipped from V and 6 bases from J, the junction kept 9 bases outside the gene matches. The CDR3 runs 17 residues.

The J gene is TRBJ2-7, the V gene TRBV9; TRBD2 matches at 7 bases. Germline CDR1 reads SGDLS; CDR2 reads YYNGEE. J lost 5 bases, V lost 5 bases, and 10 bases had no gene match. There are 14 residues in the CDR3. CDR3 sequence (DNA): TGTGCCAGCAGTAGGACTAGAGATGGGAACGAGCAGTACTTC. This translates into CASSRTRDGNEQYF.

The V and J genes are TRBV4-3 and TRBJ2-7; 8 bases are shared with TRBD1. Germline lookup yields CDR1 LGHNA and CDR2 YSLEER. CDR3 length equals 16 residues. J lost 1 base, V lost 1 base, and 6 bases had no gene match. CDR3 in amino acids: CASSQGAGGASYEQYF. The CDR3 nucleotides read TGCGCCAGCAGCCAAGGCGCAGGGGGCGCATCCTACGAGCAGTACTTC.

The V and J genes are TRBV5-4 and TRBJ2-7; 11 nucleotides match TRBD2. This CDR3 region has 13 residues. From germline, CDR1 is SGHNT and CDR2 YYREEE (reference sequence). Germline trimming cut 6 bases from V and 5 bases from J; bases unmatched to any gene: 4. Here the CDR3 reads CASNQGLADEQYF. The CDR3 DNA is TGTGCCAGCAACCAGGGACTAGCGGACGAGCAGTACTTC.

This rearrangement joins TRBV13 to TRBJ2-1, with 7 bases fitting TRBD2. Germline CDR1 PRHDT, CDR2 FYEKMQ (reference sequence). CDR3 size: 16 residues. The J segment lost 5 bases and the V segment lost 5 bases, leaving 12 bases of the junction unmatched. The CDR3: CASSHLSGADHNEQFF. In DNA form, the CDR3 reads TGTGCCAGCAGCCACCTAAGCGGGGCGGACCACAATGAGCAGTTCTTC.

This rearrangement joins TRBV27 to TRBJ2-7; no clear D gene. This CDR3 has 14 residues. Germline V gene data show CDR1 as MNHEY and CDR2 as SMNVEV (reference sequence). Trimming stripped 1 base from V and 1 base from J, with 8 bases between. Here the CDR3 DNA reads TGTGCCAGCAGTTTATATACTGCGTCCTACGAGCAGTACTTC. It encodes CASSLYTASYEQYF.

The V call is TRBV4-3, the J call TRBJ2-1; 12 bases map to TRBD2. CDR1 and CDR2 from the germline V gene are LGHNA and YSLEER. The V gene end was trimmed by 0 bases and the J gene end by 5 bases; junction bases not matched to a gene: 2. The length of the CDR3 is 16 residues. CDR3: CASSQDTSGGNNEQFF. In DNA, the CDR3 is TGCGCCAGCAGCCAAGATACTAGCGGGGGGAACAATGAGCAGTTCTTC.

V gene TRBV27 combines with J gene TRBJ1-1, with 10 bases that match TRBD1. There are 14 residues in the CDR3. After removal of 6 bases from V and 7 bases from J, the junction contained 8 bases not matched to a gene. Per the germline V gene, CDR1 is MNHEY and CDR2 is SMNVEV (reference sequence). CDR3 protein: CASSRRQGAGEAFF. CDR3 sequence (DNA): TGTGCCAGCAGCCGAAGACAGGGGGCGGGTGAAGCTTTCTTT.

The V call is TRBV5-1, the J call TRBJ1-1; D may be TRBD1 (5 bases). V lost 2 bases and J 4 bases, leaving 18 bases between the germline ends. The CDR3 runs to 16 residues. In germline, CDR1 is SGHRS, CDR2 YFSETQ. For the CDR3, the DNA is TGCGCCAGCAGCTTCCTGACCCGGGGCGGGGGCACTGAAGCTTTCTTT. The encoded protein is CASSFLTRGGGTEAFF. Based on the CDR3 plus reference TRBV5-1 and TRBJ1-1, the full variable domain is KAGVTQTPRYLIKTRGQQVTLSCSPISGHRSVSWYQQTPGQGLQFLFEYFSETQRNKGNFPGRFSGRQFSNSRSEMNVSTLELGDSALYLCASSFLTRGGGTEAFFGQGTRLTVV.

This chain links TRBV9 with TRBJ1-3, with D perhaps TRBD1 (5 bases). CDR1 and CDR2 from the germline V gene are SGDLS and YYNGEE. This CDR3 is built from 18 residues. Between the trimmed V and J ends, which lost 3 bases and 5 bases, there was a span of 24 bases. The DNA of the CDR3 is TGTGCCAGCAGCGGAGGATCTTCCGGGACCTCTTTGCGAAACACCATATATTTT. Translated, it gives CASSGGSSGTSLRNTIYF.

The gene calls are TRBV15 and TRBJ2-2, with D tentatively TRBD1 or TRBD2 (5 bases each). Germline lookup yields CDR1 LNHNV and CDR2 YYDKDF (reference sequence). The V and J ends lost 0 bases and 1 base respectively, with 12 bases between them. The CDR3 totals 17 residues. The CDR3 reads CATSRDPGTVNTGELFF. CDR3 coding DNA: TGTGCCACCAGCAGAGATCCCGGGACGGTGAACACCGGGGAGCTGTTTTTT.

This clone was picked up a small number of times. J is TRBJ1-1 and V is TRBV19; D call uncertain. The CDR3 sequence is 12 residues long. Trimming removed 7 bases at V and 5 bases at J, with 11 bases between. CDR1 and CDR2 (germline): LNHDA, SQIVND (reference sequence). The CDR3 protein is CASMEGWTEAFF. The CDR3 nucleotides are TGTGCCAGTATGGAGGGTTGGACTGAAGCTTTCTTT.

The V gene is TRBV7-9, the J gene TRBJ2-7; 7 nucleotides line up with TRBD2. The V gene's germline CDR1 is SEHNR and CDR2 FQNEAQ (reference sequence). This CDR3 has 16 residues. V dropped 2 bases and J dropped 3; count of bases not matched to a gene: 10. The CDR3 spells CASSLPRGSRNYEQYF. DNA for the CDR3: TGTGCCAGCAGCTTACCTCGCGGGAGCCGGAACTACGAGCAGTACTTC.

The genes are TRBV11-2 and TRBJ1-2; the D is unclear. Germline lookup yields CDR1 SGHAT and CDR2 FQNNGV. The CDR3 runs to 13 residues. With 4 bases removed from V and 3 bases from J, the gap between germline ends came to 9 bases. The CDR3 loop is CASSSRGDYGYTF. The CDR3 nucleotides read TGTGCCAGCAGCTCCCGGGGAGACTATGGCTACACCTTC.

This chain connects TRBV6-6 to TRBJ2-1; D is undetermined. V was trimmed by 6 bases and J by 0 bases, leaving 15 bases between them. Looked up from germline, CDR1 is MNHNY and CDR2 is SVGAGI (reference sequence). The CDR3 sequence is 16 residues long. CDR3 loop: CASSRPYPSSYNEQFF. The CDR3 DNA follows: TGTGCCAGCAGCCGCCCCTATCCAAGCTCCTACAATGAGCAGTTCTTC.

The chain carries TRBV6-5 and TRBJ1-1; tentative D call: TRBD1 (6 bases). Trimming left V 4 bases short and J 0 bases short, with 9 bases between. Germline V gives CDR1 MNHEY, CDR2 SVGAGI. The CDR3 covers 14 residues. The CDR3 DNA reads as TGTGCCAGCAGTTTGACAGGACTGAACACTGAAGCTTTCTTT. Its translation: CASSLTGLNTEAFF.

V gene TRBV19 combines with J gene TRBJ1-1; D not certain. CDR3 length: 13 residues. Germline assignment: CDR1 LNHDA and CDR2 SQIVND (reference sequence). The ends were cut back, 3 bases at V and 1 base at J, with 6 bases in the middle. In DNA, the CDR3 is TGTGCCAGTAGTATCGGACGGAACACTGAAGCTTTCTTT. Protein sequence: CASSIGRNTEAFF.

The chain employs TRBV7-9 and TRBJ2-5; possible D gene TRBD1, 5 bases. The CDR3 sequence is 16 residues long. Looked up from germline, CDR1 is SEHNR and CDR2 is FQNEAQ (reference sequence). V was shortened by 2 bases and J by 5 bases, with 18 bases between the two germline ends. CDR3 residues: CASSLPGRAPEETQYF. The CDR3 nucleotides are TGTGCCAGCAGCTTACCGGGCAGGGCGCCAGAGGAGACCCAGTACTTC.

The chain joins TRBV19 to TRBJ2-7; 8 bases map to TRBD1. Germline V gene lookup returns CDR1 LNHDA and CDR2 SQIVND (reference sequence). V shed 8 bases and J 2 bases; nucleotides not matched to a gene: 2. The CDR3 has 12 residues. The CDR3, as DNA: TGTGCCAGTGGGACAGGAGCCTACGAGCAGTACTTC. Encoded protein: CASGTGAYEQYF.

The rearrangement links TRBV6-5 to TRBJ2-1; 7 bases are shared with TRBD2. From germline, CDR1 is MNHEY and CDR2 SVGAGI. There are 13 residues in the CDR3. The trim removed 2 bases at V and 5 bases at J, leaving 0 bases unmatched. The CDR3: CASSYGTNNEQFF. For the CDR3, the DNA is TGTGCCAGCAGTTACGGGACTAACAATGAGCAGTTCTTC.

The V and J genes are TRBV7-9 and TRBJ2-3; D remains ambiguous. Looked up from germline, CDR1 is SEHNR and CDR2 is FQNEAQ (reference sequence). V shed 7 bases and J shed 1 base, with 9 bases lying between them. There are 13 residues in the CDR3. The CDR3 DNA sequence: TGTGCCAGCACCATGACTCGCACAGATACGCAGTATTTT. Its protein is CASTMTRTDTQYF.

The rearrangement joins TRBV7-9 to TRBJ1-3; D is perhaps TRBD1 (6 bases). The CDR3 is 14 residues long. Germline assignment: CDR1 SEHNR and CDR2 FQNEAQ (reference sequence). The V and J ends lost 1 base and 3 bases respectively, with 7 bases between them. The CDR3 spells CASSLGGHGNTIYF. CDR3 nucleotide sequence: TGTGCCAGCAGCTTAGGGGGGCATGGAAACACCATATATTTT.

The chain couples TRBV7-2 to TRBJ1-5; D remains unclear. This CDR3 comprises 19 residues. Germline V lookup: CDR1 SGHTA, CDR2 FQGNSA. V dropped 5 bases and J dropped 4 bases, with 27 bases sitting between them. The CDR3 protein is CASSVMTGTIPRPNQPQHF. The CDR3 DNA reads TGTGCCAGCAGCGTAATGACGGGCACCATCCCCCGTCCGAATCAGCCCCAGCATTTT.

This chain connects TRBV5-1 to TRBJ1-1; tentative D call: TRBD1 (6 bases). This CDR3 has 14 residues. CDR1 and CDR2 (germline): SGHRS, YFSETQ. V gave up 1 base and J gave up 5 bases, with 12 bases separating them. Here the CDR3 DNA reads TGCGCCAGCAGCTTGAATGGGGGCTGGACTGAAGCTTTCTTT. It codes for CASSLNGGWTEAFF. Full variable domain (missing parts from reference TRBV5-1 and TRBJ1-1): KAGVTQTPRYLIKTRGQQVTLSCSPISGHRSVSWYQQTPGQGLQFLFEYFSETQRNKGNFPGRFSGRQFSNSRSEMNVSTLELGDSALYLCASSLNGGWTEAFFGQGTRLTVV.